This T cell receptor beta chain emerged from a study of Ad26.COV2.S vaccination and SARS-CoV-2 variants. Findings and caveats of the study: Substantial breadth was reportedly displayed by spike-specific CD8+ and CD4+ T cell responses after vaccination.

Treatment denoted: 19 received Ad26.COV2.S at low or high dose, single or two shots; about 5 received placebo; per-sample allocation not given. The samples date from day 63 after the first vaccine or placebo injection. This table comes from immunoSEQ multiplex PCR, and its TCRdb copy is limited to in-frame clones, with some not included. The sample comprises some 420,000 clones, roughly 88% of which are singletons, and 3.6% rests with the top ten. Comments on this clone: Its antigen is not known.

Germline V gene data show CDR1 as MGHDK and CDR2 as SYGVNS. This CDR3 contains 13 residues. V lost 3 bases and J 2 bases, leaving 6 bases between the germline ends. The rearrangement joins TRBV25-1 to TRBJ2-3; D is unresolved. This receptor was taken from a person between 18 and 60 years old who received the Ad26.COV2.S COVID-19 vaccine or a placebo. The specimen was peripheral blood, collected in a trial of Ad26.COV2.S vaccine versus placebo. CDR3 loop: CASSDPNTDTQYF. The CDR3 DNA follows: TGTGCCAGCAGTGATCCCAACACAGATACGCAGTATTTT.